This T cell receptor (beta chain) was identified in a study of technical replicates of blood from a few donors. Measured with immunoSEQ multiplex PCR; TCRdb has only the in-frame clones, and not every one. The sample contains more than 90,000 clones, around 96% of which appear only once. The CDR3 loop spans 15 amino acids. After removal of 5 bases from V and 4 bases from J, the junction contained 8 bases not matched to a gene. Germline V gene data show CDR1 as SNHLY and CDR2 as FYNNEI. This clonotype was obtained from a human donor in good health. The chain couples TRBV2 to TRBJ1-2; 9 nucleotides line up with TRBD1. Sequenced sample: T cells isolated from PBMCs. CDR3 coding DNA: TGTGCCAGCAGTAACCGGGACAGGGCTGGCTATGGCTACACCTTC. It specifies CASSNRDRAGYGYTF.